Each of the 31 T cell receptor beta chains below was sequenced from the same sample in a study of shared clonotypes between healthy human individuals. Profiled with immunoSEQ multiplex PCR; TCRdb holds only in-frame clones, not every one. The table lists around 2.1 million clones, roughly 95% of them singletons, with less than 0.15% in the top ten. Material: naive CD4+ T cells sorted from blood. Subset reported: CD45RA+ positively selected. These receptors came from a man aged 18 to 29 in good health.

The rearrangement joins TRBV28 to TRBJ2-7; the D gene could be TRBD1 or TRBD2 (5 bases each). CDR1 and CDR2 from the germline V gene are MDHEN and SYDVKM. Trimming pared 6 bases from V and 5 bases from J, leaving 20 bases between. The CDR3 has 15 residues. The CDR3: CASSKRDGPRNEQYF. For the CDR3, the DNA is TGTGCCAGCAGCAAACGGGACGGCCCTCGGAACGAGCAGTACTTC.

The rearrangement links TRBV6-1 to TRBJ1-2; D may be TRBD1 (6 bases). Trimming pared 1 base from V and 1 base from J, leaving 16 bases between. Per germline, CDR1 MNHNS and CDR2 SASEGT. The CDR3 runs 17 residues. The CDR3 DNA is TGTGCCAGCAGTGAAGAGTTAGACAGGACCTTTAACTATGGCTACACCTTC. Translated, it gives CASSEELDRTFNYGYTF.

This CDR3 reads CASSGNILNTEAFF. The DNA of the CDR3 is TGTGCCAGCAGCGGGAACATCTTGAACACTGAAGCTTTCTTT. The chain couples TRBV2 to TRBJ1-1; D not certain. V was trimmed by 6 bases and J by 0 bases, leaving 11 bases between them. The CDR3 is 14 amino acids. CDR1 and CDR2 (germline): SNHLY, FYNNEI.

The chain carries TRBV7-2 and TRBJ1-3; D is unclear. The CDR3 loop spans 17 amino acids. CDR1 and CDR2 from the germline V gene are SGHTA and FQGNSA. The V gene lost 2 bases and the J gene lost 2 bases, with 16 bases spanning the gap. In nucleotides, the CDR3 is TGTGCCAGCAGCTTAAGTTCGGTCTCCCTAACTGGAAACACCATATATTTT. Translated: CASSLSSVSLTGNTIYF.

This chain uses TRBV7-8 with TRBJ1-5; D gene uncertain. V was clipped by 1 base and J by 2 bases, with 12 bases between them. Germline V lookup: CDR1 SGHVS, CDR2 FQNEAQ. This CDR3 comprises 16 residues. Written as DNA, the CDR3 is TGTGCCAGCAGCTTAGTTGCGGGCTCTGGCAATCAGCCCCAGCATTTT. It is translated as CASSLVAGSGNQPQHF.

The rearrangement uses TRBV6-6 and TRBJ2-4; D is perhaps TRBD1 (6 bases). The CDR3 has 15 residues. In germline, CDR1 is MNHNY, CDR2 SVGAGI (reference sequence). Trimming took off 4 bases at V and 4 bases at J, with 14 bases between the two ends. CDR3 sequence: CASSSQTGQKNIQYF. The CDR3 DNA reads TGTGCCAGCAGTTCTCAAACGGGACAAAAAAACATTCAGTACTTC.

The V and J genes are TRBV19 and TRBJ2-2, with D unclear. The CDR3 is made up of 14 amino acids. The ends were cut back, 4 bases at V and 4 bases at J, with 10 bases in the middle. Germline CDR1 reads LNHDA; CDR2 reads SQIVND (reference sequence). The CDR3 DNA follows: TGTGCCAGTAGTACCCCAGAAACCACCGGGGAGCTGTTTTTT. Translating gives CASSTPETTGELFF.

The CDR3: CASSPFQQSTYEQYF. In DNA, the CDR3 is TGTGCCAGCTCACCATTTCAACAGAGTACCTACGAGCAGTACTTC. The rearrangement joins TRBV18 to TRBJ2-7, with unresolved D. Germline V gene sequence: CDR1 KGHSH, CDR2 LQKENI. V dropped 2 bases and J dropped 2 bases, with 13 bases sitting between them. The length of the CDR3 is 15 residues.

The chain combines TRBV10-1 with TRBJ1-4; maybe TRBD1 (6 bases). CDR3 size: 16 residues. Trimming took 6 bases from V and 4 from J, leaving 18 bases between them. CDR1 WNHNN and CDR2 SYGVQD come from the germline V gene (reference sequence). The CDR3 region has the DNA TGCGCCAGCAGACTGGACAGAAGGTTGATTAATGAAAAACTGTTTTTT. It yields the protein CASRLDRRLINEKLFF.

V is TRBV27 and J is TRBJ2-1; maybe TRBD1 (5 bases). CDR3 length equals 14 residues. Trimming took off 0 bases at V and 7 bases at J, with 10 bases between the two ends. Germline V gives CDR1 MNHEY, CDR2 SMNVEV (reference sequence). CDR3: CASSLSWGPNEQFF. In DNA form, the CDR3 reads TGTGCCAGCAGTTTATCTTGGGGCCCTAATGAGCAGTTCTTC.

Points on this clone: Other DNA sequences within the sample encode an identical CDR3. This chain connects TRBV6-5 to TRBJ2-7, with 10 bases that match TRBD2. Per the germline V gene, CDR1 is MNHEY and CDR2 is SVGAGI. The V and J ends lost 5 bases and 4 bases, in that order; junction bases with no gene match: 5. The CDR3 runs to 14 residues. CDR3 protein: CASSKLAGIYEQYF. In nucleotides, the CDR3 is TGTGCCAGCAGTAAACTAGCGGGGATTTACGAGCAGTACTTC.

This chain links TRBV4-1 with TRBJ1-3; 10 bases match TRBD1. Germline V gives CDR1 MGHRA, CDR2 YSYEKL. The ends lost 4 bases at V and 0 bases at J; junction bases unmatched: 3. The CDR3 spans 16 residues. The CDR3 is CASSLGQGSSGNTIYF. In DNA, the CDR3 is TGCGCCAGCAGCCTGGGACAGGGGAGCTCTGGAAACACCATATATTTT.

As regards this clone: A junction end diverges from the germline sequence, so it may reflect a read error. This sequence joins TRBV6-5 and TRBJ2-7; D is perhaps TRBD1 or TRBD2 (5 bases each). Germline loops: CDR1 MNHEY, CDR2 SVGAGI. The CDR3 spans 16 residues. The CDR3 here is CASSLSRGAPSFEQYF. The CDR3 DNA is TGTGCCAGCAGTTTGAGCCGGGGCGCCCCCTCCTTCGAGCAGTACTTC.

In its sample, this clone was seen once. The rearrangement uses TRBV7-2 and TRBJ1-2; no clear D. Germline CDR1 is SGHTA and CDR2 is FQGNSA. Trimming removed 0 bases at V and 1 base at J, with 6 bases between. The CDR3 has 14 amino acids. The DNA for the CDR3 is TGTGCCAGCAGCTTAGCGCATGGTAACTATGGCTACACCTTC. Its translation is CASSLAHGNYGYTF.

The V gene is TRBV27, the J gene TRBJ2-1; 9 bases fit TRBD1. This CDR3 is 14 amino acids long. The germline CDR1 and CDR2 sequences are MNHEY and SMNVEV (reference sequence). V gave up 4 bases and J gave up 13 bases; unmatched junction bases: 11. The CDR3 DNA is TGTGCCAGCAGTTCCTGGGACAGGGACCAACGACAGTTCTTC. This codes for CASSSWDRDQRQFF.

This clone showed up just once. The chain combines TRBV5-1 with TRBJ1-6; tentatively, D is TRBD1 (5 bases). The CDR3 has 17 amino acids. Per the germline V gene, CDR1 is SGHRS and CDR2 is YFSETQ. V was pared by 1 base and J by 8 bases, with 19 bases between. In nucleotides, the CDR3 is TGCGCCAGCAGCTTGTTTGACAAGGGGCAGAAAGATTCACCCCTCCACTTT. Its translation: CASSLFDKGQKDSPLHF.

V usage is TRBV18 and J usage is TRBJ1-2; unclear D gene. The CDR3 loop spans 13 amino acids. Per germline, CDR1 KGHSH and CDR2 LQKENI. Deletions cut 6 bases from V and 4 bases from J, with 12 bases between. This CDR3 reads CASSEGIGYGYTF. In nucleotides, the CDR3 is TGTGCCAGCTCCGAGGGAATTGGCTATGGCTACACCTTC.

This clone is a singleton in its sample. The chain employs TRBV6-1 and TRBJ2-3; D unresolved. The CDR3 runs 13 residues. Between the trimmed V and J ends, which lost 6 bases and 6 bases, there was a span of 13 bases. CDR1 is MNHNS and CDR2 is SASEGT in the germline V gene. In DNA, the CDR3 is TGTGCCAGCAGGCCTTTATCTTGGGATACGCAGTATTTT. This sequence encodes CASRPLSWDTQYF.

The chain links TRBV29-1 to TRBJ2-1, with TRBD2 matching over 7 bases. The CDR3 is made up of 15 amino acids. The V gene end was trimmed by 6 bases and the J gene end by 9 bases; junction bases not matched to a gene: 17. CDR1 and CDR2 (germline): SQVTM, ANQGSEA. The chain's CDR3 is CSVGFWGGLSLEQFF. CDR3 sequence (DNA): TGCAGCGTCGGTTTCTGGGGGGGTTTAAGTCTTGAGCAGTTCTTC.

The chain recombines TRBV6-1 with TRBJ2-5; D remains unclear. Trimming cost V 5 bases and J 4 bases, with 8 bases left between them. This CDR3 has 12 amino acids. Germline assignment: CDR1 MNHNS and CDR2 SASEGT. This chain's CDR3 is CASSTIGETQYF. In nucleotides, the CDR3 is TGTGCCAGCAGTACCATCGGAGAGACCCAGTACTTC.

The genes are TRBV7-9 and TRBJ2-2; D ambiguous. Germline-derived CDR1 and CDR2 are SEHNR and FQNEAQ (reference sequence). The CDR3 consists of 18 residues. Trimming left V 5 bases short and J 0 bases short, with 19 bases between. DNA of the CDR3: TGTGCCAGCAGCCCAAATAAATTCGCCATCGCGAACACCGGGGAGCTGTTTTTT. Translation gives CASSPNKFAIANTGELFF.

The chain joins TRBV6-5 to TRBJ2-7, with TRBD2 matching over 14 bases. After removal of 10 bases from V and 3 bases from J, the junction contained 8 bases not matched to a gene. This CDR3 spans 15 amino acids. The germline V gene has CDR1 MNHEY and CDR2 SVGAGI. The CDR3: CATRSGLAGVYEQYF. The CDR3 nucleotides read TGTGCCACCCGTTCGGGACTAGCGGGAGTCTACGAGCAGTACTTC.

Comments on this clone: This sample includes further DNA sequences coding for the same CDR3. The rearrangement joins TRBV9 to TRBJ2-7, with 11 positions matching TRBD2. Losses at the gene ends were 1 base for V and 2 bases for J; bases not matched to a gene: 2. CDR1 and CDR2 from the germline V gene are SGDLS and YYNGEE. There are 15 residues in the CDR3. CDR3 sequence: CASSVLAGGPYEQYF. Here the CDR3 DNA reads TGTGCCAGCAGCGTACTAGCGGGGGGCCCCTACGAGCAGTACTTC.

In this sample, this clone turned up once. J is TRBJ1-3 and V is TRBV30; no clear D. The CDR3 contains 15 residues. Trimming stripped 0 bases from V and 3 bases from J, with 12 bases between. The germline CDR1 and CDR2 sequences are GTSNPN and SVGIG (reference sequence). The CDR3 loop reads CAWSVRGVGGNTIYF. For the CDR3, the DNA is TGTGCCTGGAGTGTACGTGGGGTTGGTGGAAACACCATATATTTT.

The genes are TRBV2 and TRBJ2-5, with a weak D call TRBD2 (5 bases). Trimming cost V 7 bases and J 7 bases, with 19 bases left between them. Germline values: CDR1 SNHLY, CDR2 FYNNEI. This CDR3 is 14 amino acids long. CDR3 DNA: TGTGCCAGCATGGATTCGGGGTCCAAAGGGACCCAGTACTTC. This sequence encodes CASMDSGSKGTQYF.

Worth noting for this clone: The same CDR3 can be traced to other DNA sequences in this sample. V is TRBV5-4 and J is TRBJ2-3; TRBD2 agrees at 11 bases. CDR3 length equals 16 residues. The V gene end was trimmed by 4 bases and the J gene end by 0 bases; junction bases not matched to a gene: 4. Germline V gene sequence: CDR1 SGHNT, CDR2 YYREEE (reference sequence). DNA of the CDR3: TGTGCCAGCAGCCCCCTAGCGGGGGGAAGCACAGATACGCAGTATTTT. Its translation: CASSPLAGGSTDTQYF. Complete variable domain (other parts from reference TRBV5-4 and TRBJ2-3): ETGVTQSPTHLIKTRGQQVTLRCSSQSGHNTVSWYQQALGQGPQFIFQYYREEENGRGNFPPRFSGLQFPNYSSELNVNALELDDSALYLCASSPLAGGSTDTQYFGPGTRLTVL.

The CDR3, as DNA: TGTGCCAGCAGTTCGACAGGGGGGAAGTACATTCAGTACTTC. It is translated as CASSSTGGKYIQYF. This chain links TRBV27 with TRBJ2-4; 9 bases map to TRBD1. V lost 4 bases and J lost 8; bases outside the gene matches: 6. The germline gives CDR1 MNHEY, CDR2 SMNVEV (reference sequence). The CDR3 totals 14 residues.

The chain carries TRBV7-9 and TRBJ2-2; the match to TRBD1 covers 11 bases. The J segment lost 6 bases and the V segment lost 6 bases, leaving 0 bases of the junction unmatched. This CDR3 region has 13 residues. CDR1 is SEHNR, CDR2 FQNEAQ, per germline (reference sequence). CDR3 loop: CASRGQGAGELFF. As DNA, the CDR3 is TGTGCCAGCAGGGGACAGGGGGCCGGGGAGCTGTTTTTT.

The gene calls are TRBV18 and TRBJ1-5; D remains ambiguous. Germline CDR1 and CDR2: KGHSH and LQKENI. The CDR3 is made up of 16 amino acids. Trimming took 2 bases from V and 0 from J, leaving 11 bases between them. CDR3 residues: CASSPGLQNSNQPQHF. The DNA of the CDR3 is TGTGCCAGCTCACCAGGACTACAGAATAGCAATCAGCCCCAGCATTTT.

This chain connects TRBV18 to TRBJ2-1; D perhaps matches TRBD2 (6 bases). This CDR3 spans 14 amino acids. V shed 3 bases and J shed 10 bases, with 16 bases lying between them. The V gene's germline CDR1 is KGHSH and CDR2 LQKENI. DNA for the CDR3: TGTGCCAGCTCACCCACCGCGGGGCTCATCGAGCAGTTCTTC. Protein product: CASSPTAGLIEQFF.

The chain couples TRBV28 to TRBJ1-4, with D unresolved. The CDR3 spans 15 residues. V lost 6 bases and J 4 bases, leaving 15 bases between the germline ends. Germline V lookup: CDR1 MDHEN, CDR2 SYDVKM. The CDR3 protein is CASSLGGVSNEKLFF. The CDR3 DNA is TGTGCCAGCAGCCTCGGCGGGGTTAGTAATGAAAAACTGTTTTTT.